Each of the 14 T cell receptor beta chains below was sequenced from the same sample in a study of blood T cell repertoires in COVID-19. Sequencing used immunoSEQ multiplex PCR; TCRdb keeps in-frame clones, though not all of them. The profile shows 110,000 to 150,000 clones, 75% to 90% of them singletons. Sequencing was done on a sample of PBMCs or T cells enriched from blood (not recorded which). All receptors come from a man aged 55 to 70 who had recovered from COVID-19.

This chain uses TRBV28 with TRBJ2-5, with D unresolved. Trimming left V 5 bases short and J 7 bases short, with 17 bases between. CDR3 length: 14 residues. The V gene's germline CDR1 is MDHEN and CDR2 SYDVKM. DNA of the CDR3: TGTGCCAGCAGTGCCCCCGTGTCTTACGGGACCCAGTACTTC. Translating it yields CASSAPVSYGTQYF.

This chain uses TRBV7-2 with TRBJ1-5; TRBD1 aligns across 9 bases. The germline gives CDR1 SGHTA, CDR2 FQGNSA. The CDR3 runs 14 residues. Losses at the gene ends were 6 bases for V and 6 bases for J; bases not matched to a gene: 6. The CDR3 sequence: CASRAGQGRQPQHF. CDR3 DNA: TGTGCCAGCAGGGCAGGACAGGGGCGTCAGCCCCAGCATTTT.

The chain employs TRBV28 and TRBJ2-1, with 10 bases identical to TRBD1. J was trimmed by 8 bases and V by 2 bases; bases with no gene match: 9. This CDR3 region has 16 residues. The germline V gene has CDR1 MDHEN and CDR2 SYDVKM. The CDR3 region has the DNA TGTGCCAGCAGTTTACGTTCCGGGACAGGGGTTTATGAGCAGTTCTTC. Its protein is CASSLRSGTGVYEQFF. Combining the CDR3 with reference TRBV28 and TRBJ2-1 gives the whole variable domain DVKVTQSSRYLVKRTGEKVFLECVQDMDHENMFWYRQDPGLGLRLIYFSYDVKMKEKGDIPEGYSVSREKKERFSLILESASTNQTSMYLCASSLRSGTGVYEQFFGPGTRLTVL.

This chain joins TRBV28 and TRBJ1-5; D gene ambiguous. The V end lost 8 bases, the J end lost 0 bases, and 5 bases lay between the germline ends. Germline CDR1 is MDHEN and CDR2 is SYDVKM. The CDR3 has 12 residues. In DNA form, the CDR3 reads TGTGCCAGCGAGTATAGCAATCAGCCCCAGCATTTT. Its translation: CASEYSNQPQHF.

The J gene is TRBJ1-4, the V gene TRBV7-9; a weak D match, TRBD1 (5 bases). Trimming removed 4 bases from V and 8 bases from J, with 14 bases in between. CDR1 and CDR2 (germline): SEHNR, FQNEAQ (reference sequence). This CDR3 spans 14 amino acids. CDR3 region: CASSSADIGEKLFF. In DNA form, the CDR3 reads TGTGCCAGCAGCTCCGCGGACATTGGCGAAAAACTGTTTTTT.

The chain links TRBV15 to TRBJ2-7; maybe TRBD1 (5 bases). The CDR3 has 15 residues. Germline V gives CDR1 LNHNV, CDR2 YYDKDF (reference sequence). V shed 3 bases and J shed 2 bases, with 14 bases lying between them. CDR3 in DNA: TGTGCCACCAGCAGGGGGAAGGGGAAGACCTACGAGCAGTACTTC. Encoded protein: CATSRGKGKTYEQYF.

CDR3 nucleotide sequence: TGTGCCAGCAGTACAAAACAGGACCTTTTTAGCACAGATACGCAGTATTTT. Its protein is CASSTKQDLFSTDTQYF. The chain recombines TRBV27 with TRBJ2-3; TRBD1 might be the D (5 bases). V dropped 5 bases and J dropped 0 bases, with 18 bases sitting between them. Germline CDR1 reads MNHEY; CDR2 reads SMNVEV (reference sequence). The CDR3 spans 17 residues.

This clone occurred many times. The J gene is TRBJ2-2, the V gene TRBV9; D gene ambiguous. Germline assignment: CDR1 SGDLS and CDR2 YYNGEE. The CDR3 covers 12 residues. V dropped 4 bases and J dropped 5 bases, with 6 bases sitting between them. CDR3 coding DNA: TGTGCCAGCAGCCTAAATACCGGGGAGCTGTTTTTT. This codes for CASSLNTGELFF.

The gene calls are TRBV5-4 and TRBJ2-6, with D unclear. This CDR3 has 14 amino acids. Germline-derived CDR1 and CDR2 are SGHNT and YYREEE (reference sequence). V shed 3 bases and J shed 4 bases, with 8 bases lying between them. CDR3 in DNA: TGTGCCAGCAGCTCAACGAGGGGGGCCAACGTCCTGACTTTC. Translation gives CASSSTRGANVLTF.

This sequence joins TRBV7-9 and TRBJ1-3, with 7 bases that match TRBD1. Germline-derived CDR1 and CDR2 are SEHNR and FQNEAQ (reference sequence). The length of the CDR3 is 15 residues. V dropped 3 bases and J dropped 4; count of bases not matched to a gene: 6. The CDR3 here is CASSFMDRRGNTIYF. The CDR3 nucleotides read TGTGCCAGCAGCTTCATGGACAGGAGGGGAAACACCATATATTTT.

The chain has TRBV12-3 or TRBV12-4 and TRBJ2-7; the D is unclear. This CDR3 region has 13 residues. Trimming left V 4 bases short and J 1 base short, with 8 bases between. The DNA of the CDR3 is TGTGCCAGCAGTTACACTAATTCCTACGAGCAGTACTTC. It is translated as CASSYTNSYEQYF.

This clone showed up just once. The rearrangement uses TRBV19 and TRBJ2-7; 7 bases map to TRBD1. The CDR3 covers 16 residues. V lost 0 bases and J lost 7; bases outside the gene matches: 12. In germline, CDR1 is LNHDA, CDR2 SQIVND (reference sequence). For the CDR3, the DNA is TGTGCCAGTAGTATAGAATACAGGGGCTATGTTCAGGAGCAGTACTTC. It is translated as CASSIEYRGYVQEQYF.

The V and J genes are TRBV6-5 and TRBJ1-5, with D unclear. The CDR3 covers 10 residues. In germline, CDR1 is MNHEY, CDR2 SVGAGI. Deletions cut 8 bases from V and 5 bases from J, with 4 bases between. CDR3 sequence (DNA): TGTGCCAGCGGCTATCAGCCCCAGCATTTT. Translation: CASGYQPQHF.

The rearrangement links TRBV18 to TRBJ2-1; 7 nucleotides match TRBD1. This CDR3 contains 15 residues. The V segment lost 5 bases and the J segment 3 bases; nucleotides outside the gene matches: 7. Germline assignment: CDR1 KGHSH and CDR2 LQKENI. CDR3: CASSIGTAHYNEQFF. DNA for the CDR3: TGTGCCAGCTCAATCGGGACAGCCCACTACAATGAGCAGTTCTTC.